This entry describes one T cell receptor (beta chain). No antigen is known for it. These data originate in a study of CD8 T cells in ankylosing spondylitis. Study findings and constraints: One TCR beta motif, made up of fewer than 10 highly homologous variants, appeared characteristic of ankylosing spondylitis blood. It was reported that disease-linked clones were significantly enriched in matched ankylosing spondylitis synovial fluid.

There are 15 residues in the CDR3. Germline values: CDR1 MNHEY, CDR2 SMNVEV (reference sequence). V shed 6 bases and J shed 1 base, with 14 bases lying between them. In making TCR beta libraries, quantitative 5'-RACE with molecular barcodes was used. A single record per CDR3 protein comes from TCRdb applying MiXCR to the 5' RACE reads. The sample lists more than 150,000 distinct CDR3 sequences, over 15% occurring once. The rearrangement uses TRBV27 and TRBJ2-3; D remains ambiguous. The specimen was blood, either unsorted or a sorted T cell fraction (not recorded which). The receptor comes from a male donor aged 10-29 years with ankylosing spondylitis or in good health (not recorded which). CDR3 protein: CASSQGGYRTDTQYF. As DNA, the CDR3 is TGTGCCAGCAGCCAAGGTGGCTACCGCACAGATACGCAGTATTTT.